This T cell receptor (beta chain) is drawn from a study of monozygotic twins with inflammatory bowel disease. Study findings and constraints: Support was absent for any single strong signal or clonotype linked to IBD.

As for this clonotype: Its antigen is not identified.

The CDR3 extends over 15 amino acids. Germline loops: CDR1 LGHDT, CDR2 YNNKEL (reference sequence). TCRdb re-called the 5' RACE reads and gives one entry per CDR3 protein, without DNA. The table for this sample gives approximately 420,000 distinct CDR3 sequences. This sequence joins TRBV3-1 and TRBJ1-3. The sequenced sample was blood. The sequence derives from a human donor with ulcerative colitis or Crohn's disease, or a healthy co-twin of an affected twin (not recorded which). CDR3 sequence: CASSQGQTPGNTIYF.